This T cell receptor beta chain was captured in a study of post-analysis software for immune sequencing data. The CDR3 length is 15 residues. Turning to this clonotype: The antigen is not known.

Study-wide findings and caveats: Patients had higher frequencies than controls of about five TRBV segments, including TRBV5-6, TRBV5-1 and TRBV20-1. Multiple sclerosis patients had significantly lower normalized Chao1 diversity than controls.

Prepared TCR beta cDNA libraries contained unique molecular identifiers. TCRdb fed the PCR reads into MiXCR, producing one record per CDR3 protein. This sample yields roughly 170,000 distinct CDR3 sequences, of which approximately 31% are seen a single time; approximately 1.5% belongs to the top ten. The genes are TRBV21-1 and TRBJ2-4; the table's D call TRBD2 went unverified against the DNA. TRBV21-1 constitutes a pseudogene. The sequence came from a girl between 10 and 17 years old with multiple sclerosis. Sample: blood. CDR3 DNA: TGTGCCAGCGGCAAAGTTAAAGGGACCTCTACGGAGCAGTACTTC. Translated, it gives CASGKVKGTSTEQYF.